The source of this TCR beta chain is a study of cytomegalovirus exposure and HLA in healthy donors. The study, taken as a whole, reports: The study flagged approximately 180 TCR beta chains as cytomegalovirus-associated. It emerged from a later analysis that several of the most significant clusters appeared to be linked to common viral pathogens.

Concerning this clone itself: Its antigen is undetermined.

There were likely unrecorded immune exposures, though donors were nominally healthy when sampled. The CDR3 has 16 residues. Germline values: CDR1 SGHRS, CDR2 YFSETQ. Trimming shortened V by 0 bases and J by 0 bases, and 10 bases separated the two germline ends. In the PCR, 60 Vbeta and 13 Jbeta primers were used. As processed by the authors: The count from a later analysis was tens of millions of unique TCR beta chains, 9 million to 12 million of them shared. Measured with immunoSEQ multiplex PCR; TCRdb has only the in-frame clones, and not every one. Clone size and V and J calls were adopted from that table, with D and trimming inferred from the DNA. This sample has 120,000 to 150,000 clones, with 65% to 85% found just once.

This clonotype was obtained from a woman between 40 and 50 years old in good health and CMV-seropositive. The source material was PBMCs. V gene TRBV5-1 combines with J gene TRBJ1-3, with D unclear. CDR3 sequence (DNA): TGCGCCAGCAGCTTGGTTGGCGGAGACTCTGGAAACACCATATATTTT. It translates to CASSLVGGDSGNTIYF.